This T cell receptor beta chain emerged from a study of T cell repertoires in cytomegalovirus infection. On this clonotype: Its antigen remains unidentified.

From germline, CDR1 is LNHDA and CDR2 SQIVND (reference sequence). This CDR3 comprises 13 residues. Trimming at V came to 11 bases and at J to 6 bases, leaving 8 bases not matched to a gene. TCRdb redid the calling of the reads with MiXCR, one entry per CDR3 protein. Among about 740,000 distinct CDR3 sequences listed, about 30% were seen once. The V call is TRBV19, the J call TRBJ1-1, with TRBD1 matching over 11 bases. This sequence originates from a human donor in good health (CMV status not recorded). Some clones in this sample may be carry-over from other donors' samples. The material sequenced was cultured PBMCs, taken from culture after CMV antigen stimulation. The CDR3 nucleotides read TGTGCCTCCCGGGGACAGGGGGTTTCTGAAGCTTTCTTT. This gives the protein CASRGQGVSEAFF.